These T cell receptor beta chains were read from a single sample in a study of T cell responses to AZD1222 COVID-19 vaccine. Assay used: immunoSEQ multiplex PCR; TCRdb lists only in-frame clones, some missing. The data contain roughly 70,000 clones, 70% to 90% of them singletons. The specimen was peripheral blood, collected 28 days after the second AZD1222 dose. The source is an adult who received the AZD1222 COVID-19 vaccine. The CDR3 runs from the conserved cysteine through the conserved F or W. Fields, in order: CDR3 protein, V gene.

CDR3: CASSPPGSSTSIYGYTF; V: TRBV18
CDR3: CASSPSSGANVLTF; V: TRBV7-3
CDR3: CASSLTVGAEAFF; V: TRBV6-5
CDR3: CASSRRKAPYNEQFF; V: TRBV5-8
CDR3: CASSRTHGQGYHNEQFF; V: TRBV4-3
CDR3: CSVPTLNEQFF; V: TRBV29-1
CDR3: CASSSTGEVEKLFF; V: TRBV6-5
CDR3: CASSQGHGTGFDLTF; V: TRBV3-1/TRBV3-2
CDR3: CASSYMGLAFEQYF; V: TRBV6-2/TRBV6-3
CDR3: CASSLGGGTEAFF; V: TRBV5-6
CDR3: CASRPADRTPEAFF; V: TRBV7-9
CDR3: CASSIVSSLGGTYEQYF; V: TRBV19
CDR3: CASSSDRASSYNEQFF; V: TRBV18
CDR3: CASSYTESNEQFF; V: TRBV11-3
CDR3: CATSGSGSTYNEQFF; V: TRBV24-1
CDR3: CSVEDSGRAIGNEQFF; V: TRBV29-1
CDR3: CASSLSSAGVMNTEAFF; V: TRBV7-9
CDR3: CASGLQGADGYTF; V: TRBV7-9
CDR3: CAWSLPGSTQYF; V: TRBV30
CDR3: CASREDRGQETQYF; V: TRBV6-1
CDR3: CASSHRSGRGNEQFF; V: TRBV3-1/TRBV3-2
CDR3: CASSILGAANEKLFF; V: TRBV19
CDR3: CASSALTNTEAFF; V: TRBV2
CDR3: CSGASGGYEQYF; V: TRBV29-1
CDR3: CASSPQSGTGGSGYTF; V: TRBV18
CDR3: CASSFVGPNRNEQFF; V: TRBV7-9
CDR3: CASSRGSQETQYF; V: TRBV7-2
CDR3: CASSPPGSYEQYF; V: TRBV7-3
CDR3: CSVEGVATGRFGNGYTF; V: TRBV29-1
CDR3: CASSRDGTYEQYF; V: TRBV5-1
CDR3: CASSRDRAGDSPLHF; V: TRBV27
CDR3: CASGRLVYEQYF; V: TRBV12-5
CDR3: CASSLGSGAQETQYF; V: TRBV7-8
CDR3: CASSSESQPQHF; V: TRBV6-5
CDR3: CASSLAGQANTEAFF; V: TRBV7-8
CDR3: CARRRGSNTEAFF; V: TRBV2
CDR3: CACRQGATNEKLFF; V: TRBV30
CDR3: CASSGQGANYGYTF; V: TRBV18
CDR3: CASSLGLVGKLFF; V: TRBV7-9